The sequence of this T cell receptor beta chain was determined in a study of blood T cell repertoires in COVID-19. Whole-study context: COVID-19 samples collected from the United States, Italy and Spain covered acute and convalescent phases. The analysed material was cDNA or gDNA that came from T cells, B-cell-depleted T cells, or PBMCs.

The V gene's germline CDR1 is MDHEN and CDR2 SYDVKM. There are 14 residues in the CDR3. Trimming cost V 2 bases and J 8 bases, with 15 bases left between them. Repertoires were generated with immunoSEQ multiplex PCR, while TCRdb's copy carries only in-frame clones and drops some. The sample yields hundreds of thousands of clones, 75% to 90% seen once. The rearrangement uses TRBV28 and TRBJ1-2; D possibly corresponds to TRBD1 (6 bases). The sequenced sample consisted of PBMCs or T cells enriched from blood (not recorded which). The clonotype originates from a man aged 18 to 35 who had recovered from COVID-19. CDR3 loop: CASSLNSRGGGYTF. The CDR3 region has the DNA TGTGCCAGCAGTTTAAATTCAAGGGGGGGCGGCTACACCTTC.